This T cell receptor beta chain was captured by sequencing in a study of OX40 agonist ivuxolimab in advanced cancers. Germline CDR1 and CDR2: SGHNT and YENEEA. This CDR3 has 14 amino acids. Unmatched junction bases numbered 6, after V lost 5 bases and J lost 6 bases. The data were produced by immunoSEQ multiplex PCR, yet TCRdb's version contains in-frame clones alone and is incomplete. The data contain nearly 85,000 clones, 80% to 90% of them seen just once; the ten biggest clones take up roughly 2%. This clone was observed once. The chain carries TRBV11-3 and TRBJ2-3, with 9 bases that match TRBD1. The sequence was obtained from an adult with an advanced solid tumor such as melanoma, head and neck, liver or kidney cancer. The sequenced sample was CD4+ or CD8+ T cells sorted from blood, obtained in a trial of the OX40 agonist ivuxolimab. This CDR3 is CASSPRTGADTQYF. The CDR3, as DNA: TGTGCCAGCAGCCCGAGGACAGGGGCCGATACGCAGTATTTT.